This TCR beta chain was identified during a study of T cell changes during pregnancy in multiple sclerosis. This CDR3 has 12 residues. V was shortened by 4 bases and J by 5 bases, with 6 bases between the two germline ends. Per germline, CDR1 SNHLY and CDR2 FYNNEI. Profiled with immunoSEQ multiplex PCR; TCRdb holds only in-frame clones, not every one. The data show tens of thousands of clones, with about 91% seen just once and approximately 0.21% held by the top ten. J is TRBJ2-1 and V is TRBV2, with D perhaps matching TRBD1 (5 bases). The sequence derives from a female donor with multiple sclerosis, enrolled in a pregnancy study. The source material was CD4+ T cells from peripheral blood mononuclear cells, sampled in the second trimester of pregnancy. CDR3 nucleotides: TGTGCCAGCAGTGGACAGAACAATGAGCAGTTCTTC. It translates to CASSGQNNEQFF.